This is a list of T cell receptor beta chains from one sample in a study of shared T cell receptors in the human thymus. Measured with immunoSEQ multiplex PCR; TCRdb has only the in-frame clones, and not every one. The sample lists roughly 700,000 clones, roughly 90% seen once, with 0.0095% to 0.013% in the top ten. The same data also contributed to another study, on human thymus T cells.

The sample taken for sequencing was thymocytes. The receptors stem from a boy in the first two years of life with a congenital heart defect. The conserved cysteine and the conserved F or W are not part of the CDR3 here. Each record gives: D gene, J gene, V gene, clone size, CDR3 protein. The D gene is left open where the match is weak. Where a row states a size, it is once, few, many or the class of an expanded clone; other rows omit it.

D: .; J: TRBJ2-1; V: TRBV10-3; size: .; CDR3: AISERGEQF
D: .; J: TRBJ2-1; V: TRBV25-1; size: .; CDR3: ASSEHQRTRGEQF
D: .; J: TRBJ2-7; V: TRBV2; size: .; CDR3: ASRLTYEQY
D: .; J: TRBJ2-5; V: TRBV7-3; size: once; CDR3: ASSLTPWQGTETQY
D: .; J: TRBJ1-2; V: TRBV15; size: .; CDR3: ATQRGPGSRDYGYT
D: TRBD1; J: TRBJ1-2; V: TRBV28; size: .; CDR3: ASSPRDSPRLASYGYT
D: .; J: TRBJ2-1; V: TRBV4-1; size: .; CDR3: ASSQEDFIGYNEQF
D: .; J: TRBJ2-4; V: TRBV20-1; size: .; CDR3: SAYAKNIQY
D: TRBD1; J: TRBJ2-7; V: TRBV28; size: .; CDR3: ASSFRDRVYEQY
D: .; J: TRBJ1-1; V: TRBV12-5; size: once; CDR3: ASGLTPWATEAF
D: .; J: TRBJ2-3; V: TRBV2; size: .; CDR3: ASSGDYLSTDTQY
D: .; J: TRBJ2-7; V: TRBV7-9; size: .; CDR3: ASSFYTEGTARTSEQY
D: TRBD2; J: TRBJ2-3; V: TRBV4-3; size: .; CDR3: ASSQDKAGGTSGSQGTDTQY
D: TRBD2; J: TRBJ2-3; V: TRBV29-1; size: .; CDR3: SVRRRTGGRERADTQY
D: .; J: TRBJ2-7; V: TRBV11-2; size: once; CDR3: ASSPGGYEQY
D: TRBD2; J: TRBJ2-7; V: TRBV7-9; size: .; CDR3: ASSSPPGPLAGGLQEQY
D: .; J: TRBJ2-7; V: TRBV6-6; size: .; CDR3: ASSFLAQSYEQY
D: TRBD1; J: TRBJ2-1; V: TRBV28; size: once; CDR3: ASSSGTGASSYNEQF
D: .; J: TRBJ2-7; V: TRBV25-1; size: .; CDR3: ASRKKGEQY
D: .; J: TRBJ2-7; V: TRBV19; size: once; CDR3: ASSGAYEQY
D: TRBD2; J: TRBJ2-1; V: TRBV27; size: .; CDR3: ASNWGLAGERGEQF
D: .; J: TRBJ2-7; V: TRBV4-2; size: .; CDR3: ASSQTGDSSYEQY
D: TRBD1; J: TRBJ1-4; V: TRBV6-1; size: .; CDR3: ASSLQGAGNEKLF
D: .; J: TRBJ1-2; V: TRBV5-8; size: .; CDR3: ASAPSKSVRGYT
D: .; J: TRBJ1-2; V: TRBV19; size: .; CDR3: ASSRGVNYGYT
D: .; J: TRBJ1-1; V: TRBV5-6; size: .; CDR3: ASSLGTQPRGNTEAF
D: .; J: TRBJ1-2; V: TRBV9; size: .; CDR3: ASSARTANYGYT
D: TRBD1; J: TRBJ2-7; V: TRBV2; size: .; CDR3: ASRGQGYAYEQY
D: TRBD2; J: TRBJ2-5; V: TRBV25-1; size: .; CDR3: ASSPGLAGEVETQY
D: .; J: TRBJ2-7; V: TRBV4-1; size: .; CDR3: ASSQGAGSYEQY
D: .; J: TRBJ2-2; V: TRBV25-1; size: .; CDR3: ASSGGGKTGELF
D: .; J: TRBJ2-1; V: TRBV29-1; size: .; CDR3: SVDSESSYNEQF
D: .; J: TRBJ1-1; V: TRBV29-1; size: .; CDR3: SVPGSNTEAF
D: TRBD2; J: TRBJ2-1; V: TRBV4-2; size: few; CDR3: ASSQDTGWLAGDNEQF
D: TRBD2; J: TRBJ2-7; V: TRBV28; size: few; CDR3: ASSPQPLAGVVEQY
D: .; J: TRBJ2-5; V: TRBV25-1; size: .; CDR3: ATGVGSETQY
D: TRBD2; J: TRBJ2-1; V: TRBV2; size: .; CDR3: ASNRSGRNYNEQF
D: TRBD1; J: TRBJ1-5; V: TRBV9; size: .; CDR3: ANSRGRRDNQPQH
D: .; J: TRBJ2-3; V: TRBV7-3; size: .; CDR3: ASSPRRASTDTQY
D: .; J: TRBJ1-3; V: TRBV7-6; size: .; CDR3: ASLQGTGNTIY
D: TRBD1; J: TRBJ1-1; V: TRBV27; size: .; CDR3: ASSSDGAPVTGVDTEAF
D: TRBD2; J: TRBJ2-7; V: TRBV6-5; size: once; CDR3: ASSYSVAGGGEQY
D: .; J: TRBJ2-7; V: TRBV14; size: .; CDR3: ASSQSLRGAFYEQY
D: .; J: TRBJ2-1; V: TRBV7-9; size: .; CDR3: ASSGSSANEQF
D: TRBD2; J: TRBJ2-1; V: TRBV7-2; size: .; CDR3: ASSWSWTSGRPYNEQF
D: TRBD1; J: TRBJ2-2; V: TRBV6-1; size: .; CDR3: ASSKTGTGTGELF
D: .; J: TRBJ2-1; V: TRBV11-3; size: .; CDR3: ASSFRCDEQF
D: TRBD2; J: TRBJ2-5; V: TRBV11-3; size: once; CDR3: ASSSGLAGGEETQY